The clone carrying this T cell receptor (beta chain) was seen repeatedly, ten times or more. Its antigen is not identified. The V gene's germline CDR1 is SGHTA and CDR2 FQGNSA. Trimming pared 5 bases from V and 5 bases from J, leaving 13 bases between. The CDR3 covers 15 residues. These data originate in a study of blood T cells in healthy people across ages. The study, taken as a whole, reports: Comparison with aged donors showed that long-lived donors had more naive CD4+ cells and higher diversity. The donors' CMV status was not determined, possibly confounding changes in expanded clonotypes. Diversity estimates drawn from one million T cells were deemed underestimates.

A second PCR, run for roughly 6 to 11 cycles, used a sample-barcoded 5' primer plus a J-beta primer mix. The template-switch adaptor, which had 12 random nucleotides, put a tag on each cDNA molecule. TCRdb ran MiXCR on the 5' RACE reads and lists one entry per CDR3 protein. Found here are roughly 800,000 distinct CDR3 sequences, more than 45% of them singletons; the top ten hold roughly 22%. Sequences were obtained from blood. The chain is built from TRBV7-2 and TRBJ1-6; D might be TRBD1 (6 bases). The receptor comes from a man between 25 and 39 years old in good health. The CDR3 loop reads CASSTKGGNNSPLHF. CDR3 nucleotide sequence: TGTGCCAGCAGCACCAAAGGGGGAAATAATTCACCCCTCCACTTT.